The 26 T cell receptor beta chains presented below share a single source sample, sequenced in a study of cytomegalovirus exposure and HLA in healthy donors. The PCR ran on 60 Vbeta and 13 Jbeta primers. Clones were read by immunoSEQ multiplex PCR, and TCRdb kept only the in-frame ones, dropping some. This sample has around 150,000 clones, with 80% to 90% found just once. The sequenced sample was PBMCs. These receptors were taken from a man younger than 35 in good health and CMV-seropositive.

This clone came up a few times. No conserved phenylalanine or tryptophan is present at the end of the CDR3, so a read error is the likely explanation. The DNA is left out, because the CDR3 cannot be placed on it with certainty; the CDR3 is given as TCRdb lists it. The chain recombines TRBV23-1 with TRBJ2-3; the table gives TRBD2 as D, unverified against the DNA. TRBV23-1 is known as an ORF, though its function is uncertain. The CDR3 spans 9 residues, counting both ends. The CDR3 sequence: CASSQGLLI.

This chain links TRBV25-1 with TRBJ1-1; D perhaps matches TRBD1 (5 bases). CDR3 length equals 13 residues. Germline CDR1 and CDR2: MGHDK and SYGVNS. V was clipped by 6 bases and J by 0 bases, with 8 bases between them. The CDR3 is CASRDSMNTEAFF. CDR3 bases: TGTGCCAGCAGAGACAGTATGAACACTGAAGCTTTCTTT. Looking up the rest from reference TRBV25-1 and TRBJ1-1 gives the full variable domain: EADIYQTPRYLVIGTGKKITLECSQTMGHDKMYWYQQDPGMELHLIHYSYGVNSTEKGDLSSESTVSRIRTEHFPLTLESARPSHTSQYLCASRDSMNTEAFFGQGTRLTVV.

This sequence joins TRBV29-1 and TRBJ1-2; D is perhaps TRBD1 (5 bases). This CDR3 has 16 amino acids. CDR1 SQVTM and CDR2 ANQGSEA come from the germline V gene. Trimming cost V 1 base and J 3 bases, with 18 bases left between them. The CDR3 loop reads CSVEARRGTSDYGYTF. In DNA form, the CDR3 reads TGCAGCGTTGAAGCTCGGCGGGGCACCTCTGACTATGGCTACACCTTC.

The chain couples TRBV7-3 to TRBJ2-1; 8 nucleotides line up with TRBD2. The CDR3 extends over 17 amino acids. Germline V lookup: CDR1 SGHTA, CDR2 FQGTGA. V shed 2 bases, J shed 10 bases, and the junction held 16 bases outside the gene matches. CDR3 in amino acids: CASSLFGGGPSFTEQFF. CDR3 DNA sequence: TGTGCCAGCAGCTTATTCGGCGGGGGGCCCTCCTTCACCGAGCAGTTCTTC.

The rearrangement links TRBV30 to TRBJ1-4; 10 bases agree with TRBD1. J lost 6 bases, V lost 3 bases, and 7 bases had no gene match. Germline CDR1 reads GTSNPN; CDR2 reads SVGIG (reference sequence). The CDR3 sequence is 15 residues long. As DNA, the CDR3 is TGTGCCTGGAGGGAACCGGGACAGGGGTATGAAAAACTGTTTTTT. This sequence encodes CAWREPGQGYEKLFF.

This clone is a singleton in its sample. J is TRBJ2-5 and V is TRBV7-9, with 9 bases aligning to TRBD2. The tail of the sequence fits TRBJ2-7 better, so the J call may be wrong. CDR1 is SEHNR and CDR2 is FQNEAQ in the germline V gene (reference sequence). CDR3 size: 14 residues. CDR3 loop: CASNTAGGSYEQYF. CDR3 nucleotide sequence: TGTGCCAGCAATACGGCGGGGGGGAGTTACGAGCAGTACTTC.

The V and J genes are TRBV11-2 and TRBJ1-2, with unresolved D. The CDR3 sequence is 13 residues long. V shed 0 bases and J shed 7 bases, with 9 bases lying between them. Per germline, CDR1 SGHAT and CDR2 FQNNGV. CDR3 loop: CASSLEGPGGYTF. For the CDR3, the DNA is TGTGCCAGCAGCTTAGAGGGTCCAGGTGGCTACACCTTC.

The CDR3: CASNRGQGKADTQYF. The CDR3, as DNA: TGTGCCAGCAATCGCGGACAGGGGAAGGCAGATACGCAGTATTTT. The V and J genes are TRBV6-6 and TRBJ2-3, with TRBD1 matching 9 bases. This CDR3 is 15 amino acids long. Losses at the gene ends were 7 bases for V and 4 bases for J; bases not matched to a gene: 9. CDR1 MNHNY and CDR2 SVGAGI come from the germline V gene (reference sequence).

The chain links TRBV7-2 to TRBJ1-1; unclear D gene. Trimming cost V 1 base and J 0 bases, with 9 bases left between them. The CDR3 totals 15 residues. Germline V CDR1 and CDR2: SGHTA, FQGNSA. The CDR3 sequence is CASSLDVTMNTEAFF. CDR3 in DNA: TGTGCCAGCAGCTTAGATGTCACTATGAACACTGAAGCTTTCTTT.

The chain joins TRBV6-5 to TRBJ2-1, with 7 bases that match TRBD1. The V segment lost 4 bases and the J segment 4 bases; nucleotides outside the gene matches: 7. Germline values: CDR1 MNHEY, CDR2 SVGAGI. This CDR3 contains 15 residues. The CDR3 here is CASSFFQGEYNEQFF. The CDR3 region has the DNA TGTGCCAGCAGTTTCTTCCAGGGGGAATACAATGAGCAGTTCTTC.

CDR3 amino acids: CASRSDRAGSPLHF. The CDR3 coding sequence is TGTGCCAGCAGGTCAGACAGGGCGGGTTCACCCCTCCACTTT. The chain has TRBV6-5 and TRBJ1-6; the match to TRBD1 covers 7 bases. The ends lost 6 bases at V and 9 bases at J; junction bases unmatched: 8. Germline V gene sequence: CDR1 MNHEY, CDR2 SVGAGI. This CDR3 spans 14 amino acids.

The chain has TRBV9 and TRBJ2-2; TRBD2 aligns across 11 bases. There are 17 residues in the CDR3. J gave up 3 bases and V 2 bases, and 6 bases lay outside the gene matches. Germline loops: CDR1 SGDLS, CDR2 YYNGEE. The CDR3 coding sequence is TGTGCCAGCAGCGTTGGGTCTAGCGGGGGGTACACCGGGGAGCTGTTTTTT. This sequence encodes CASSVGSSGGYTGELFF.

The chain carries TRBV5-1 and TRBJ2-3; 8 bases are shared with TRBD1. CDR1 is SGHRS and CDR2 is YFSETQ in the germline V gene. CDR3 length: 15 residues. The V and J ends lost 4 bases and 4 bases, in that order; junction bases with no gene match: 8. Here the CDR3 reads CASSDGTGWADTQYF. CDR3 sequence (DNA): TGCGCCAGCAGCGATGGGACAGGTTGGGCAGATACGCAGTATTTT.

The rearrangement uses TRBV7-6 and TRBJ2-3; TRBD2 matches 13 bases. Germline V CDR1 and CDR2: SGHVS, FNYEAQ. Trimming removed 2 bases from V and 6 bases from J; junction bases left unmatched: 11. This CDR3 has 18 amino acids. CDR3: CASSLRGLAGPTTDTQYF. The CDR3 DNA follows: TGTGCCAGCAGCTTAAGGGGACTAGCGGGGCCGACAACGGATACGCAGTATTTT.

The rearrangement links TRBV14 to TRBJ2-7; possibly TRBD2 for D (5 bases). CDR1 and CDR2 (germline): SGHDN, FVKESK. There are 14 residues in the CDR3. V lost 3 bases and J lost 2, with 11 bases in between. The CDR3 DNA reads TGTGCCAGCAGCCATATCGGACTGGCCTACGAGCAGTACTTC. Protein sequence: CASSHIGLAYEQYF. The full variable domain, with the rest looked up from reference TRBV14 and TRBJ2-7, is EAGVTQFPSHSVIEKGQTVTLRCDPISGHDNLYWYRRVMGKEIKFLLHFVKESKQDESGMPNNRFLAERTGGTYSTLKVQPAELEDSGVYFCASSHIGLAYEQYFGPGTRLTVT.

The DNA of the CDR3 is TGTGCCAGCAGTTATAGCGGGGGAAGCTCCTACAATGAGCAGTTCTTC. It encodes CASSYSGGSSYNEQFF. The genes are TRBV7-9 and TRBJ2-1, with 9 positions matching TRBD2. V was clipped by 6 bases and J by 0 bases; unmatched bases: 6. Germline values: CDR1 SEHNR, CDR2 FQNEAQ (reference sequence). The length of the CDR3 is 16 residues.

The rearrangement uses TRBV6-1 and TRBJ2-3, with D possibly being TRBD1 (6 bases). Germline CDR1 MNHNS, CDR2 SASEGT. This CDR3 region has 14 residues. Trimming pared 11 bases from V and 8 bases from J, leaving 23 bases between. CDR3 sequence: CAAPPGQKMGTQYF. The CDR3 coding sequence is TGTGCCGCACCACCGGGACAAAAGATGGGTACGCAGTATTTT.

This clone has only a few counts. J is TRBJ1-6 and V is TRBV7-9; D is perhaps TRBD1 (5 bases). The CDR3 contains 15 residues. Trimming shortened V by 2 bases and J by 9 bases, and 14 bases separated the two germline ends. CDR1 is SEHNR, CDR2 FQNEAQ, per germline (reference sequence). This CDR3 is CASSLRGDGVSPLHF. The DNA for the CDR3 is TGTGCCAGCAGCTTAAGGGGTGACGGTGTTTCACCCCTCCACTTT.

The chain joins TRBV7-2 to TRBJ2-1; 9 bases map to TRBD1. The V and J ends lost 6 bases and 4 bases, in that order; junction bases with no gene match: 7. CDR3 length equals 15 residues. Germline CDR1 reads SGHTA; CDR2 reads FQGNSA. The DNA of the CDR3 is TGTGCCAGCAGGCTCCGGGACAGGGTGTACAATGAGCAGTTCTTC. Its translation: CASRLRDRVYNEQFF.

CDR3 region: CARQGYSNQPQHF. Here the CDR3 DNA reads TGTGCCAGACAGGGGTATAGCAATCAGCCCCAGCATTTT. J is TRBJ1-5 and V is TRBV11-3; 7 nucleotides match TRBD1. With V trimmed by 9 bases and J by 0 bases, 2 bases remained unmatched. The CDR3 loop spans 13 amino acids. CDR1 is SGHNT, CDR2 YENEEA, per germline.

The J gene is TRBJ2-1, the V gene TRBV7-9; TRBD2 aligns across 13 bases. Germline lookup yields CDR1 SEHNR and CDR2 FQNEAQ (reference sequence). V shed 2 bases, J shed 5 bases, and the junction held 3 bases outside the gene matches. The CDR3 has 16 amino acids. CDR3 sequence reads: CASSLSGLAGDNEQFF. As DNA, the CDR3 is TGTGCCAGCAGCTTATCCGGACTAGCGGGGGACAATGAGCAGTTCTTC.

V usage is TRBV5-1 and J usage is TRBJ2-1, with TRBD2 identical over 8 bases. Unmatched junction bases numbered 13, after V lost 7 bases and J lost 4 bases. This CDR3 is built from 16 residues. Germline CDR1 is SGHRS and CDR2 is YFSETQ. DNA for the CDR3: TGCGCCAGCCGCCTTGCCCTGGCGGGGGGTTACAATGAGCAGTTCTTC. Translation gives CASRLALAGGYNEQFF.

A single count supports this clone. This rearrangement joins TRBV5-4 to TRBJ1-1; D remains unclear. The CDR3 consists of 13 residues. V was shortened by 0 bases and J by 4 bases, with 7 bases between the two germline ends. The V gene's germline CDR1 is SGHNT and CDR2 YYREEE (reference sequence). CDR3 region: CASSLGAPTEAFF. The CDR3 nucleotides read TGTGCCAGCAGCTTGGGAGCCCCCACTGAAGCTTTCTTT.

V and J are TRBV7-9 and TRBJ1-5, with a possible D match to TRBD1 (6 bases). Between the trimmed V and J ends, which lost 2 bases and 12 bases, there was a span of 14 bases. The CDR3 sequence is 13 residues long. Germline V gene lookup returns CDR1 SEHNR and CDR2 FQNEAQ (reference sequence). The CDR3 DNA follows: TGTGCCAGCAGCTTAACGGACAGCCCGGTCCAGCATTTT. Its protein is CASSLTDSPVQHF.

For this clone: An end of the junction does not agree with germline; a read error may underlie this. CDR3 nucleotide sequence: TGCAGTGCGAGAGGACTGGAGGCCCAGTACTTC. Protein sequence: CSARGLEAQYF. The V call is TRBV20-1, the J call TRBJ2-5; D possibly corresponds to TRBD2 (5 bases). Germline values: CDR1 DFQATT, CDR2 SNEGSKA (reference sequence). The CDR3 spans 11 residues.

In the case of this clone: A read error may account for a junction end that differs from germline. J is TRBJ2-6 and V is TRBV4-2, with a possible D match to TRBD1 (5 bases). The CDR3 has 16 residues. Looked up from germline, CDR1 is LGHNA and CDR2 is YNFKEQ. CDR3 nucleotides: TGTGCCAGCAGCCAAGATCGCGGTGCTGGGGCCAACGGCCTGACTTTC. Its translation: CASSQDRGAGANGLTF.